This TCR beta chain was sequenced for a study of blood T cell repertoires in COVID-19. Study-level information: Sites across the United States, Italy and Spain contributed samples from acute and convalescent COVID-19. From T cells, B-cell-depleted T cells, or PBMCs came the material, which was cDNA or gDNA.

Under the authors' procedure: Counts of nucleated cells, estimated from reference gene primer amplification, were obtained. TCRdb's copy holds only in-frame clones and misses some; the assay was immunoSEQ multiplex PCR. The DNA gave D and trimming, while V, J and clone size come from that table. The sample lists hundreds of thousands of clones; roughly 90% were seen once. The CDR3 covers 17 residues. Germline CDR1 reads SGHVS; CDR2 reads FQNEAQ. The V end lost 1 base, the J end lost 0 bases, and 15 bases lay between the germline ends. Sequencing was performed on peripheral blood. The sequence came from a man aged 18 to 30 with active or convalescent COVID-19. The chain couples TRBV7-8 to TRBJ1-2, with D possibly being TRBD1 (6 bases). The CDR3 here is CASSLGGGAGANYGYTF. The CDR3 nucleotides read TGTGCCAGCAGCTTAGGAGGGGGGGCAGGCGCTAACTATGGCTACACCTTC.